This T cell receptor beta chain was obtained from a study of CD8+ T cells in alopecia areata. V lost 1 base to trimming and J lost 1 base, with 8 bases between them. This CDR3 region has 14 residues. Germline V gene data show CDR1 as SEHNR and CDR2 as FQNEAQ (reference sequence). Treatment defined: oral pan-JAK inhibitor, 5-10 mg twice daily. Isolated RNA was reverse transcribed into cDNA used as the sequencing template. The method was immunoSEQ multiplex PCR; TCRdb's version includes in-frame clones alone and lacks a portion of them. The table has 80,000 or so clones, around 66% seen once. The receptor comes from a human donor with alopecia areata. This sequence joins TRBV7-9 and TRBJ2-7, with D possibly being TRBD2 (5 bases). This specimen was CD8+ T cells sorted from blood, taken at week 24, from a patient treated with tofacitinib. The CDR3: CASSLVEVSYEQYF. The CDR3 region has the DNA TGTGCCAGCAGCTTAGTGGAGGTATCCTACGAGCAGTACTTC.